One and the same sample provided the 4 T cell receptor beta chains below, sequenced in a study of blood T cell repertoires in COVID-19. Profiling relied on immunoSEQ multiplex PCR, and the TCRdb table lists in-frame clones only, not all of them. The profile shows about 190,000 clones, approximately 91% of them singletons. Sequencing was carried out using peripheral blood. Source of these receptors: a woman aged 35 to 49 who had recovered from COVID-19.

The rearrangement joins TRBV6-1 to TRBJ1-3; D call uncertain. Trimming removed 1 base at V and 3 bases at J, with 10 bases between. Looked up from germline, CDR1 is MNHNS and CDR2 is SASEGT. The length of the CDR3 is 15 residues. The CDR3 region is CASSEGPGIGNTIYF. CDR3 sequence (DNA): TGTGCCAGCAGTGAAGGGCCGGGTATTGGAAACACCATATATTTT.

The chain carries TRBV5-4 and TRBJ2-3; tentatively, D is TRBD2 (6 bases). Per the germline V gene, CDR1 is SGHNT and CDR2 is YYREEE (reference sequence). The ends were cut back, 1 base at V and 1 base at J, with 13 bases in the middle. The CDR3 extends over 16 amino acids. CDR3 sequence (DNA): TGTGCCAGCAGCTTGTACGGCGGGATAGGCACAGATACGCAGTATTTT. It translates to CASSLYGGIGTDTQYF. The variable domain in full, with the rest retrieved from reference TRBV5-4 and TRBJ2-3, is ETGVTQSPTHLIKTRGQQVTLRCSSQSGHNTVSWYQQALGQGPQFIFQYYREEENGRGNFPPRFSGLQFPNYSSELNVNALELDDSALYLCASSLYGGIGTDTQYFGPGTRLTVL.

CDR3 in amino acids: CASSVGTGGGNQPQHF. In DNA, the CDR3 is TGTGCCAGCAGCGTCGGGACAGGGGGCGGCAATCAGCCCCAGCATTTT. V usage is TRBV5-5 and J usage is TRBJ1-5, with 12 bases aligning to TRBD1. The CDR3 runs 16 residues. Germline values: CDR1 SGHKS, CDR2 YYEKEE (reference sequence). V lost 4 bases and J lost 2; bases outside the gene matches: 4. Full variable domain (missing parts from reference TRBV5-5 and TRBJ1-5): DAGVTQSPTHLIKTRGQQVTLRCSPISGHKSVSWYQQVLGQGPQFIFQYYEKEERGRGNFPDRFSARQFPNYSSELNVNALLLGDSALYLCASSVGTGGGNQPQHFGDGTRLSIL.

This rearrangement joins TRBV7-6 to TRBJ2-5; no clear D. The V gene lost 2 bases and the J gene lost 4 bases, with 8 bases spanning the gap. The CDR3 is made up of 13 amino acids. Germline lookup yields CDR1 SGHVS and CDR2 FNYEAQ. The CDR3 protein is CASSLIQRETQYF. CDR3 coding DNA: TGTGCCAGCAGCTTAATCCAGCGAGAGACCCAGTACTTC.